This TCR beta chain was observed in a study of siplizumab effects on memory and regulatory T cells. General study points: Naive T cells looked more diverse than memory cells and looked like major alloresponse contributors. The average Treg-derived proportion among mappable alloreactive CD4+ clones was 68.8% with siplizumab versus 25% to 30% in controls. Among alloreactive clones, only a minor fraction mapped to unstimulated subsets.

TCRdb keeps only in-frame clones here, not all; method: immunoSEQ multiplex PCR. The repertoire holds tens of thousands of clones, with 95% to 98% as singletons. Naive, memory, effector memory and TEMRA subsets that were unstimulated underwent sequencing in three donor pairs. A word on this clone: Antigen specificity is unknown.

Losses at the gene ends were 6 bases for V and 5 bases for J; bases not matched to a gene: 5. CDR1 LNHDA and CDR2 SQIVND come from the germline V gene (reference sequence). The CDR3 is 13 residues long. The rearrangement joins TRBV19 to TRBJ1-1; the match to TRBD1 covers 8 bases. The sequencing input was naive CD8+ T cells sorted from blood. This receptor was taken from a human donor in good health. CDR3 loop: CASSTGGWTEAFF. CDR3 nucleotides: TGTGCCAGTAGCACAGGGGGTTGGACTGAAGCTTTCTTT.